This T cell receptor (beta chain) originates from a study of beta chain features in type 1 diabetes. After removal of 0 bases from V and 0 bases from J, the junction contained 13 bases not matched to a gene. This CDR3 contains 20 residues. CDR1 and CDR2 (germline): MGHRA, YSYEKL. Points from the study as a whole: Moderate yet significant TCRB CDR3 shortening was seen in Type 1 diabetes patients in all four CD4+ subsets.

This clone has just a few counts. The antigen remains undetermined. Investigators reverse transcribed all isolated RNA, so they sequenced expressed TCRB transcripts. Sequencing was performed with immunoSEQ multiplex PCR; in TCRdb, only in-frame clones are kept and a portion is missing. The profile shows 640,000 or so clones, 10% to 15% of them singletons. The V and J genes are TRBV4-1 and TRBJ2-1; TRBD2 agrees at 8 bases. This clonotype originated in a man younger than 35 with type 1 diabetes. Source material: naive CD4+ T cells from blood. CDR3 protein: CASSQEGELAEVSSYNEQFF. CDR3 nucleotides: TGCGCCAGCAGCCAAGAAGGCGAACTAGCGGAGGTCAGCTCCTACAATGAGCAGTTCTTC.